This T cell receptor beta chain comes out of a study of blood T cell repertoires in COVID-19. Source study methods: Reference gene primer amplification gave nucleated cell count estimates. Here immunoSEQ multiplex PCR was the method, and the copy in TCRdb shows in-frame clones only, minus some. V, J and clone size are taken as reported in that table, and D and trimming were inferred from the DNA itself. The sample has some 140,000 clones; 78% are singletons. This receptor was obtained from a man aged 60 to 75 who had recovered from COVID-19. The specimen was peripheral blood.

The CDR3 sequence: CASSFTGTPSGANVLTF. In DNA form, the CDR3 reads TGCGCCAGCAGCTTCACAGGGACGCCCTCTGGGGCCAACGTCCTGACTTTC. The chain combines TRBV5-1 with TRBJ2-6; tentatively, D is TRBD1 (6 bases). Trimming stripped 2 bases from V and 0 bases from J, with 12 bases between. CDR1 is SGHRS, CDR2 YFSETQ, per germline. The CDR3 is 17 amino acids. The variable domain in full, completed from reference TRBV5-1 and TRBJ2-6, reads KAGVTQTPRYLIKTRGQQVTLSCSPISGHRSVSWYQQTPGQGLQFLFEYFSETQRNKGNFPGRFSGRQFSNSRSEMNVSTLELGDSALYLCASSFTGTPSGANVLTFGAGSRLTVL.